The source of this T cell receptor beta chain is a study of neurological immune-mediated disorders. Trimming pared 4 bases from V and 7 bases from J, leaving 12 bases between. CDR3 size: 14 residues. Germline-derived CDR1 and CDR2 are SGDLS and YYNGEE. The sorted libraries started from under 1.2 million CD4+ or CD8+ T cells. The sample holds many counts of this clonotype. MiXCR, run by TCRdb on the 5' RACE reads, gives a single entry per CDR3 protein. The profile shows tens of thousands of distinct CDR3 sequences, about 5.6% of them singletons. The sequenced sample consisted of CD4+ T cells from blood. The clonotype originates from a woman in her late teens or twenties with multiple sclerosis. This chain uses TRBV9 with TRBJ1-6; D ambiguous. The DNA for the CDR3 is TGTGCCAGCAGCTCCACCGGTAAAAATTCACCCCTCCACTTT. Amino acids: CASSSTGKNSPLHF.